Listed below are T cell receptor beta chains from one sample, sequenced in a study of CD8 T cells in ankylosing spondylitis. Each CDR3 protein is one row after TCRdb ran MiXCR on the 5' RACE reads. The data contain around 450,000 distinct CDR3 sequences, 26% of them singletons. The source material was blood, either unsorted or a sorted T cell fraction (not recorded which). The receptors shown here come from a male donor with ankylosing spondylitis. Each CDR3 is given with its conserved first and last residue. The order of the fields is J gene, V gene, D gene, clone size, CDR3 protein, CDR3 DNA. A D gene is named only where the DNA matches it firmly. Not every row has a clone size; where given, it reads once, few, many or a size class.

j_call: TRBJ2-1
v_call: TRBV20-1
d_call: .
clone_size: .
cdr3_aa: CSASGPEAYNEQFF
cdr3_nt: TGCAGTGCTAGCGGTCCGGAGGCCTACAATGAGCAGTTCTTC

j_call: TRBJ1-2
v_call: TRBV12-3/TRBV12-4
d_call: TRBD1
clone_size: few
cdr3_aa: CASSFRDRGGYTF
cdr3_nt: TGTGCCAGCAGTTTTAGGGACAGGGGTGGCTACACCTTC

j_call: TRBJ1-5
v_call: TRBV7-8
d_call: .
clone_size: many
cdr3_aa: CASSPTTVYSNQPQHF
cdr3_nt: TGTGCCAGCAGCCCCACAACGGTCTATAGCAATCAGCCCCAGCATTTT

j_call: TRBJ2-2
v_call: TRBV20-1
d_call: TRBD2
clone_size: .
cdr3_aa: CSATMLAGYGELFF
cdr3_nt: TGCAGTGCTACAATGCTAGCGGGGTACGGGGAGCTGTTTTTT

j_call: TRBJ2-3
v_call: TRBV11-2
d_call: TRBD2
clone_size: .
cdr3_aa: CASSSGTSGRTDTQYF
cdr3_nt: TGTGCCAGCAGCTCGGGGACTAGCGGGAGAACAGATACGCAGTATTTT

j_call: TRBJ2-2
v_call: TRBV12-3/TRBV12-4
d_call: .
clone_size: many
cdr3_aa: CASSLPRRANGGELFF
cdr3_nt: TGTGCCAGCAGTTTACCCAGACGGGCGAACGGCGGGGAGCTGTTTTTT

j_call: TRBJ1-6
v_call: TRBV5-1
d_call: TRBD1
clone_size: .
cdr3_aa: CASSLTGQGHSPLHF
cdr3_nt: TGCGCCAGCAGCTTGACGGGACAGGGTCATTCACCCCTCCACTTT

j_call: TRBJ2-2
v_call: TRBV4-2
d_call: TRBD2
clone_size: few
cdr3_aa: CASSSGTSGSPGELFF
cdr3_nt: TGTGCCAGCAGTTCCGGGACTAGCGGGAGCCCCGGGGAGCTGTTTTTT

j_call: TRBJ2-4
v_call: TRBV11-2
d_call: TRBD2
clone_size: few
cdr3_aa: CASSRLAGEVNIQYF
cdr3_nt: TGTGCCAGCAGCCGACTAGCGGGAGAGGTGAACATTCAGTACTTC

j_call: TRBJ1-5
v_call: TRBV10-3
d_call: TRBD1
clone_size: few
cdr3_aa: CAISADRGGQPQHF
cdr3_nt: TGTGCCATCAGTGCCGACAGGGGGGGTCAGCCCCAGCATTTT

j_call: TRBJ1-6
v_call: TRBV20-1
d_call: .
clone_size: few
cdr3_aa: CSAPGWRNSPLHF
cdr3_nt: TGCAGTGCACCGGGCTGGCGTAATTCACCCCTCCACTTT

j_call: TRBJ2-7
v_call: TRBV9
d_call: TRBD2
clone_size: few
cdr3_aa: CASSGGLGYSYEQYF
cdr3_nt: TGTGCCAGCAGCGGCGGACTAGGATATTCCTACGAGCAGTACTTC

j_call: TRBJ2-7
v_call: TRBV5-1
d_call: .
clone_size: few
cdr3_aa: CASSFDSAVTYEQYF
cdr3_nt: TGCGCCAGCAGCTTCGACAGCGCCGTAACCTACGAGCAGTACTTC

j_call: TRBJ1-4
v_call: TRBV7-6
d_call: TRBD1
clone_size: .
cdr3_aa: CASSLGGGQTNEKLFF
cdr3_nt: TGTGCCAGCAGCTTAGGGGGGGGACAGACTAATGAAAAACTGTTTTTT

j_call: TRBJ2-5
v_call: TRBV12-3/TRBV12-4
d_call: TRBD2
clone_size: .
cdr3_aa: CASSLALAGGGQETQYF
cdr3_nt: TGTGCCAGCAGTTTAGCGTTGGCGGGGGGGGGCCAAGAGACCCAGTACTTC

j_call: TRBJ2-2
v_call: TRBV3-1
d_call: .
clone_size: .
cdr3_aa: CASSQRLGGNTGELFF
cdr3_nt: TGTGCCAGCAGCCAAAGACTAGGAGGGAACACCGGGGAGCTGTTTTTT

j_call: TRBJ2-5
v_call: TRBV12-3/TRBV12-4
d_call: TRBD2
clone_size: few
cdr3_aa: CASRPGTRNQETQYF
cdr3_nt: TGTGCCAGCAGGCCCGGGACTAGAAACCAAGAGACCCAGTACTTC

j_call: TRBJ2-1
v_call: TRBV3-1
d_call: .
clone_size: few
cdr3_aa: CASSQERKREQFF
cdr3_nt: TGTGCCAGCAGCCAAGAGAGAAAGCGGGAGCAGTTCTTC

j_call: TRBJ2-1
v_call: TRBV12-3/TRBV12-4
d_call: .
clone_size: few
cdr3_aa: CASSLGSLAYEQFF
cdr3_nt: TGTGCCAGCAGTTTAGGTAGCCTAGCTTATGAGCAGTTCTTC

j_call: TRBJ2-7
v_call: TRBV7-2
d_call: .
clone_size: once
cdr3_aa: CASSFTGGGPYEQYF
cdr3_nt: TGTGCCAGCAGCTTCACCGGCGGAGGACCCTACGAGCAGTACTTC

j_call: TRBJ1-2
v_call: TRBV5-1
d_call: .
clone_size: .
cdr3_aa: CASSLDLLNYGYTF
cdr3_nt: TGCGCCAGCAGCTTGGATCTGCTTAACTATGGCTACACCTTC

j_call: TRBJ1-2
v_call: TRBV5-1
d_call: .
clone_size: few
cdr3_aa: CASSPGPGRFYGYTF
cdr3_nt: TGCGCCAGCAGCCCGGGGCCGGGGAGATTTTATGGCTACACCTTC

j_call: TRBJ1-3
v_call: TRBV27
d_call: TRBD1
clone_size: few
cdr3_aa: CASSRTGVGNTIYF
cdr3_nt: TGTGCCAGCAGTAGGACAGGGGTTGGAAACACCATATATTTT

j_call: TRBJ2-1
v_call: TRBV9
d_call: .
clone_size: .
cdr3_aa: CACTRGAGENNEQFF
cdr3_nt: TGTGCCTGCACCCGGGGGGCGGGAGAGAACAATGAGCAGTTCTTC

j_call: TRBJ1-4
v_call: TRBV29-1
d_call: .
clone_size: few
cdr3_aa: CSVEESTNEKLFF
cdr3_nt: TGCAGCGTCGAAGAGTCAACTAATGAAAAACTGTTTTTT

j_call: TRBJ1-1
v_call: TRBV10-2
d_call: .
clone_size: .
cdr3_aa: CASSERGMNTEAFF
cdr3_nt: TGCGCCAGCAGTGAACGAGGGATGAACACTGAAGCTTTCTTT

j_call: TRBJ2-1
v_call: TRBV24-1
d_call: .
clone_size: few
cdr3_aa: CATSRGDFYNEQFF
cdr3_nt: TGTGCCACCAGTCGGGGAGATTTCTACAATGAGCAGTTCTTC

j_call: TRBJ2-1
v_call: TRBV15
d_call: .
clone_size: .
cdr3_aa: CATSRVVSSYNEQFF
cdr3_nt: TGTGCCACCAGCAGAGTTGTGAGCTCCTACAATGAGCAGTTCTTC

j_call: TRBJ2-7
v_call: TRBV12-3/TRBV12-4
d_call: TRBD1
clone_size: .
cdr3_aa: CASIRTGGRNEQYF
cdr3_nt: TGTGCCAGCATTAGGACAGGGGGCCGAAACGAGCAGTACTTC

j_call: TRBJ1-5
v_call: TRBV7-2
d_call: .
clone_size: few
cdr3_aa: CASSPTPFSNQPQHF
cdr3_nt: TGTGCCAGCAGCCCGACACCTTTTAGCAATCAGCCCCAGCATTTT

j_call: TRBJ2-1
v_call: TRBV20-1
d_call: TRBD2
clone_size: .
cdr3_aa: CSGGRDYNEQFF
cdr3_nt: TGCAGTGGAGGGAGGGACTACAATGAGCAGTTCTTC

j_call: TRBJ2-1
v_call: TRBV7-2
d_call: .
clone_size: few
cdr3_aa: CASSLGQASYNEQFF
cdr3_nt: TGTGCCAGCAGCTTAGGGCAGGCGAGTTACAATGAGCAGTTCTTC

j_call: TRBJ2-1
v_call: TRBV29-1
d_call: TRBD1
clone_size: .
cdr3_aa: CSVENRGLKFF
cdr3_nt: TGCAGCGTTGAAAACAGGGGGCTCAAGTTCTTC